This is a list of T cell receptor beta chains from one sample in a study of tumor-infiltrating lymphocytes in primary liver carcinoma. TCRdb re-analysed the multiplex PCR reads in MiXCR, keeping a single row per CDR3 protein. The sample has roughly 50,000 distinct CDR3 sequences, about three quarters seen once. The sample taken for sequencing was liver tumor tissue from sampling region 2. The receptors were gathered from a man aged 35 to 55 with primary liver carcinoma and hepatitis B virus infection. Each CDR3 is given with its conserved first and last residue. D genes are given only for firm matches. Not every row has a clone size; where given, it reads once, few, many or a size class.

d_call	j_call	v_call	clone_size	cdr3_aa	cdr3_nt
TRBD2	TRBJ2-7	TRBV28	many	CASSRRGLGRIEQYF	TGTGCCAGCAGTCGCCGGGGACTAGGGAGGATTGAGCAGTACTTC
TRBD2	TRBJ2-7	TRBV4-1	-	CASSQDPASGEAYEQNF	TGCGCCAGCAGCCAAGATCCGGCTAGCGGGGAGGCCTACGAGCAGAACTTC
-	TRBJ2-3	TRBV28	-	CASSFEGVYAQYF	TGTGCCAGCAGTTTTGAGGGGGTGTATGCGCAGTATTTT
TRBD2	TRBJ2-1	TRBV12-3/TRBV12-4	many	CASGTSGRDEQFF	TGTGCCAGCGGGACTAGCGGGAGAGATGAGCAGTTCTTC
TRBD2	TRBJ2-1	TRBV5-5	-	CASSLKMLAGVSSYNEQFF	TGTGCCAGCAGCCTGAAAATGCTAGCGGGGGTAAGTTCCTACAATGAGCAATTCTTC
-	TRBJ2-5	TRBV12-3/TRBV12-4	many	CASSTYPGSEETQYF	TGTGCCAGCAGCACCTACCCCGGGAGCGAAGAGACCCAGTACTTC
-	TRBJ2-2	TRBV4-1	-	CARSQDQGSTGELFF	TGCGCCAGGAGCCAAGATCAGGGGAGCACCGGAGAGCTGTTTTTT
-	TRBJ2-7	TRBV29-1	-	CSVIVRGSPYEQYF	TGCAGCGTTATAGTACGGGGCAGCCCCTACGAGCAGTACTTC
TRBD2	TRBJ2-1	TRBV29-1	many	CSGGLAGLSNEQFF	TGCAGCGGCGGACTAGCGGGATTGTCAAATGAGCAGTTCTTC
TRBD1	TRBJ1-1	TRBV10-3	medium-sized	CAAGGVQNHEAFF	TGTGCCGCAGGGGGGGTGCAGAACCATGAAGCTTTCTTT
-	TRBJ1-5	TRBV6-2/TRBV6-3	-	CATSYYGQPQHF	TGTGCCACTAGTTATTATGGGCAGCCCCAGCATTTT
TRBD2	TRBJ2-5	TRBV4-1	once	CANSQAGLAGREAQYF	TGCGCCAACAGCCAGGCTGGACTAGCGGGAAGGGAGGCCCAGTACTTC
-	TRBJ2-7	TRBV4-1	-	CASSTLGRGHEQYF	TGCGCCAGCAGCACCCTGGGCAGGGGCCACGAGCAGTACTTC
-	TRBJ2-3	TRBV12-5	-	CASGFCGVDTQYF	TGTGCTAGTGGTTTCTGTGGGGTCGATACGCAGTATTTT
-	TRBJ2-3	TRBV4-1	-	CASSQDILVLDTQYF	TGCGCCAGCAGCCAAGATATACTAGTTTTGGACACGCAGTATTTT
TRBD2	TRBJ2-2	TRBV6-1	once	CVSNSHQRESGELFF	TGTGTCAGCAATTCCCACCAGCGGGAATCCGGGGAGCTGTTTTTT
TRBD2	TRBJ2-7	TRBV4-1	many	CASSQEGLAAYEQYF	TGCGCCAGCAGCCAAGAGGGACTAGCGGCCTACGAGCAGTACTTC
-	TRBJ2-1	TRBV4-1	-	CASGYGSGHPYLSYNEQFF	TGCGCCAGCGGCTATGGTAGCGGCCACCCATACTTATCCTACAATGAGCAGTTCTTC
TRBD2	TRBJ2-5	TRBV10-1	-	CASSGGTSGQETQCF	TGCGCCAGTAGTGGCGGGACTAGCGGGCAAGAGACCCAGTGCTTC
-	TRBJ2-7	TRBV28	many	CASSLSSSYEQYF	TGTGCCAGCAGTTTATCCAGTTCCTACGAGCAGTACTTC
-	TRBJ2-3	TRBV28	many	CASSPSWGGFTDTQYF	TGTGCCAGCAGCCCCTCGTGGGGGGGCTTCACAGATACGCAGTATTTT
-	TRBJ2-3	TRBV11-3	once	CASTLRGQPTDTQYF	TGTGCCAGCACCTTAAGGGGACAACCCACAGATACGCAGTATTTT
TRBD2	TRBJ2-3	TRBV29-1	-	CNVELTSPEDTQYF	TGCAACGTTGAACTGACTAGCCCGGAAGATACGCAGTATTTT
-	TRBJ2-7	TRBV11-2	-	CASSFRLVRLEVEHYF	TGTGCCAGCAGTTTCAGACTAGTCCGTCTGGAGGTGGAGCACTACTTC
-	TRBJ1-1	TRBV6-2/TRBV6-3	-	CASSYSARYTETFF	TGTGCCAGCAGTTACTCCGCCCGGTACACTGAAACTTTCTTT
-	TRBJ2-2	TRBV11-2	-	CASNLVVPVGTGELFF	TGTGCCAGCAACTTAGTGGTGCCAGTGGGAACCGGGGAGCTGTTTTTT
TRBD1	TRBJ1-2	TRBV28	many	CASSRRNSAGTGDYGYTF	TGTGCCAGCAGCCGACGCAACAGCGCGGGGACAGGGGATTATGGCTACACCTTC
TRBD1	TRBJ1-1	TRBV12-3/TRBV12-4	once	CANSPWDSTEAFF	TGTGCCAACAGTCCCTGGGACAGCACTGAAGCTTTCTTT
-	TRBJ2-2	TRBV11-2	-	CASRLAALAGTGELFF	TGTGCCAGCAGATTAGCGGCGCTGGCGGGAACCGGGGAGCTGTTTTTT
-	TRBJ2-1	TRBV10-3	-	CTISEDSREQFF	TGTACCATCAGTGAAGACAGCCGAGAGCAGTTCTTC
TRBD1	TRBJ1-4	TRBV11-1	-	CASHNRGPNEKLFF	TGTGCCAGCCACAACAGGGGACCTAATGAAAAACTGTTTTTT
-	TRBJ1-2	TRBV6-1	few	CASWDTTNCGYTF	TGTGCCAGCTGGGACACCACTAACTGTGGCTACACCTTC
-	TRBJ2-1	TRBV5-6	-	CTSRFGVVGNEQFF	TGTACCAGCAGATTCGGGGTGGTGGGCAATGAGCAGTTCTTC
-	TRBJ1-1	TRBV7-9	many	CASTSSGGSYTEAFF	TGTGCCAGCACTAGTAGTGGGGGTTCTTACACTGAAGCTTTCTTT
-	TRBJ2-5	TRBV10-2	once	CASTEAAASYQEAQYF	TGCGCCAGTACTGAGGCGGCAGCATCGTACCAAGAGGCCCAGTACTTC
-	TRBJ2-1	TRBV6-1	-	CASSEQNEQLF	TGTGCTAGCAGTGAACAGAATGAGCAGTTATTT
-	TRBJ2-2	TRBV4-1	-	CASSRDVSVGGELFF	TGCGCCAGCAGCCGGGACGTCTCAGTAGGCGGGGAGCTGTTTTTT
-	TRBJ2-5	TRBV29-1	-	CSVELTPDETQYF	TGCAGCGTTGAATTGACACCCGATGAGACCCAGTACTTC
-	TRBJ2-1	TRBV4-1	many	CASSRLIGGQGEQFF	TGCGCCAGCAGCCGACTCATCGGGGGGCAGGGTGAGCAGTTCTTC
-	TRBJ2-1	TRBV13	once	CDSSFDNEQFF	TGTGACAGCAGCTTCGACAATGAGCAGTTCTTC
-	TRBJ2-3	TRBV6-2/TRBV6-3	-	CVSSYLGQNTDTQYF	TGTGTCAGCAGTTACCTCGGACAGAATACAGATACGCAGTATTTT
-	TRBJ2-3	TRBV6-1	-	CASNQLTGLTTDTQYF	TGTGCCAGCAATCAATTAACTGGTTTAACCACAGATACGCAGTATTTT
-	TRBJ2-7	TRBV6-5	many	CASERGSGSGEQYF	TGTGCCAGCGAAAGGGGTAGCGGAAGCGGCGAGCAGTACTTC
-	TRBJ2-7	TRBV28	many	CASSHRPHEQYF	TGTGCCAGCAGCCATAGACCCCACGAGCAGTACTTC